A selection of T cell receptor beta chains follows, all from one sample in a study of shared clonotypes between healthy human individuals. TCRdb's copy holds only in-frame clones and misses some; the assay was immunoSEQ multiplex PCR. The repertoire includes around 1.6 million clones, under 99% of them detected once, and 0.45% sits in the top ten. Input material: naive CD4+ T cells sorted from blood. Source of these receptors: a man aged 25-40 years in good health. CDR3s include the opening cysteine and the closing phenylalanine or tryptophan. Fields, in order: clone size, V gene, D gene, J gene, CDR3 DNA, CDR3 protein. D genes are given only for firm matches. Expanded clones are given a class, and other clones once, few, many or no size at all.

-	TRBV5-1	-	TRBJ1-3	TGCGCCAGCAGCATTAATGAGGCGAGAAACACCATATATTTT	CASSINEARNTIYF
-	TRBV14	TRBD2	TRBJ2-1	TGTGCCAGCAGCCCTGGGACTAGCGGGAGAGCAGTTGAGCAGTTCTTC	CASSPGTSGRAVEQFF
-	TRBV5-4	TRBD2	TRBJ2-2	TGTGCCAGCAGCTTGGGCGGGGGTACCGGGGAGCTGTTTTTT	CASSLGGGTGELFF
once	TRBV6-6	TRBD1	TRBJ1-5	TGTGCCAGCAGCTTGGGGACAGGGGGCAATCAGCCCCAGCATTTT	CASSLGTGGNQPQHF
-	TRBV10-3	-	TRBJ2-7	TGTGCCATCAGTGAGTCGAGGGTACCGAACTCATACGAGCAGTACTTC	CAISESRVPNSYEQYF
-	TRBV9	TRBD1	TRBJ2-7	TGTGCCAGCAGCGTGACAGGGGGTAACTACGAGCAGTACTTC	CASSVTGGNYEQYF
-	TRBV10-2	-	TRBJ1-1	TGCGCCAGCAGCCCCACAGGGCGGGGGGGTGATGAAGCTTTCTTT	CASSPTGRGGDEAFF
-	TRBV7-9	-	TRBJ1-4	TGTGCCAGCAGCTCCATCCCAGGTCCGAGGGCTAATGAAAAACTGTTTTTT	CASSSIPGPRANEKLFF
-	TRBV6-1	TRBD1	TRBJ2-4	TGTGCCAGCAGTGAAGCGGGGACAGCTAAAAACATTCAGTACTTC	CASSEAGTAKNIQYF
-	TRBV5-1	-	TRBJ2-5	TGCGCCAGCCCCCCGGCAATCGACCAAGAGACCCAGTACTTC	CASPPAIDQETQYF
-	TRBV19	-	TRBJ1-1	TGTGCCAGTAGTGTAGGACTGGGAGGAGACACTGAAGCTTTCTTT	CASSVGLGGDTEAFF
once	TRBV27	TRBD1	TRBJ1-1	TGTGCCAGCAGAGACAGGGGATCTGAAGCTTTCTTT	CASRDRGSEAFF
once	TRBV11-2	-	TRBJ2-3	TGTGCCAGCCTGCCGGGACCTATATCACCAGATACGCAGTATTTT	CASLPGPISPDTQYF
-	TRBV11-2	-	TRBJ2-3	TGTGCCAGCAGCGGAACGGGGGATACGCAGTATTTT	CASSGTGDTQYF
once	TRBV19	-	TRBJ1-5	TGTGCCAGCTGGACACCCCGAGGGCATCAGCCCCAGCATTTT	CASWTPRGHQPQHF
-	TRBV6-5	-	TRBJ2-6	TGTGCCAGCAGTCAACAGGGAGAGGGGGCCAACGTCCTGACTTTC	CASSQQGEGANVLTF
-	TRBV14	TRBD2	TRBJ2-5	TGTGCCAGCAGCCGGTCTGCGGGAGGGCATCAGACCCAGTACTTC	CASSRSAGGHQTQYF
-	TRBV5-1	TRBD1	TRBJ1-1	TGCGCCAGCAGCACGACAGGGAGTACTGAAGCTTTCTTT	CASSTTGSTEAFF
-	TRBV7-2	-	TRBJ1-3	TGTGCCAGCAGCTTAGGGACTAGCTCTGGAAACACCATATATTTT	CASSLGTSSGNTIYF
-	TRBV9	-	TRBJ2-1	TGTGCCAGCAGCGTGTACGGGAGCTCCTACAATGAGCAGTTCTTC	CASSVYGSSYNEQFF
-	TRBV5-1	TRBD2	TRBJ2-3	TGCGCCAGCAGCTATGGACTAGCGGGAGAAACAGATACGCAGTATTTT	CASSYGLAGETDTQYF
-	TRBV7-9	-	TRBJ1-1	TGTGCCAGCAGCTTAGAGCCTATGCGGAACACTGAAGCTTTCTTT	CASSLEPMRNTEAFF
-	TRBV5-4	TRBD2	TRBJ2-5	TGTGCCAGCACCTCAGCGGGACTGGAGACCCAGTACTTC	CASTSAGLETQYF
-	TRBV7-9	TRBD2	TRBJ2-1	TGTGCCAGCAGCTCGACGACCAACCTAGCGGGTACTTACAATGAGCAGTTCTTC	CASSSTTNLAGTYNEQFF
-	TRBV7-2	-	TRBJ1-2	TGTGCCAGCAGCCCACTACGAGTGGACAGCTACACCTTC	CASSPLRVDSYTF
-	TRBV10-3	-	TRBJ2-6	TGTGCCATCAGAGGGACTGGAGGGAGCGCTGGGGCCAACGTCCTGACTTTC	CAIRGTGGSAGANVLTF
-	TRBV5-1	TRBD2	TRBJ2-3	TGCGCCAGCAGCTTGAGGGAGGGCGGTATGGATACGCAGTATTTT	CASSLREGGMDTQYF
once	TRBV5-1	-	TRBJ2-6	TGCGCCAGCAGCTTGTTCGGGGACTCTGGGGCCAACGTCCTGACTTTC	CASSLFGDSGANVLTF
-	TRBV2	TRBD1	TRBJ1-5	TGTGCCAGCAGTGCAGGGGGTTATAGCAATCAGCCCCAGCATTTT	CASSAGGYSNQPQHF
-	TRBV9	TRBD2	TRBJ2-7	TGTGCCAGCAGCCAAGGACTAGCGGGGGCCTACGAGCAGTACTTC	CASSQGLAGAYEQYF
-	TRBV14	-	TRBJ2-3	TGTGCCAGCAGCCCAATGGCGGCGGCCGCAGATACGCAGTATTTT	CASSPMAAAADTQYF
-	TRBV7-9	-	TRBJ2-3	TGTGCCAGCAGCTTAGGGCTGGGCACAGATACGCAGTATTTT	CASSLGLGTDTQYF
-	TRBV6-1	TRBD1	TRBJ2-5	TGTGCCAGCAGTGAAGTAGGGACAGGGGGGTACCAAGAGACCCAGTACTTC	CASSEVGTGGYQETQYF
-	TRBV7-3	TRBD1	TRBJ2-3	TGTGCCAGCAGCTTATCGGGACAGGGCACAGATACGCAGTATTTT	CASSLSGQGTDTQYF
-	TRBV7-9	TRBD2	TRBJ2-1	TGTGCCAGCAGGGGACTAGCGGGAGTATATGAGCAGTTCTTC	CASRGLAGVYEQFF
-	TRBV5-6	-	TRBJ1-2	TGTGCCAGCAGCTTCCCTTCACAGGGAGGCTATGGCTACACCTTC	CASSFPSQGGYGYTF
-	TRBV21-1	-	TRBJ2-7	TGTGCCAGCAGCCCGCACACAGGGGGCGGCCCTTTCGGTTTGACCTACGAGCAGTACTTC	CASSPHTGGGPFGLTYEQYF
-	TRBV5-1	TRBD1	TRBJ2-7	TGCGCCAGCAGCCCCGGGACAGGGGGCCTATACGAGCAGTACTTC	CASSPGTGGLYEQYF
once	TRBV19	-	TRBJ1-2	TGTGCCAGTAACTCTCCCCGGGACCAGAACTATGGCTACACCTTC	CASNSPRDQNYGYTF
-	TRBV19	-	TRBJ2-2	TGTGCCAGTACCCGAGTTCGGGCTACCAACACCGGGGAGCTGTTTTTT	CASTRVRATNTGELFF
-	TRBV9	TRBD2	TRBJ2-2	TGTGCCAGCACCCAAAGAGCCGGGACTAGAAGGGCCGGGGAGCTGTTTTTT	CASTQRAGTRRAGELFF
-	TRBV7-2	-	TRBJ2-1	TGTGCCAGCAGCTTAACGGGGACATACAACAATGAGCAGTTCTTC	CASSLTGTYNNEQFF
-	TRBV7-8	-	TRBJ2-1	TGTGCCAGCAGCCCCCGGGAAGGCTACAATGAGCAGTTCTTC	CASSPREGYNEQFF
-	TRBV28	-	TRBJ1-2	TGTGCCACCCATACCACAGGGACTAACTATGGCTACACCTTC	CATHTTGTNYGYTF
-	TRBV7-2	-	TRBJ2-1	TGTGCCAGCAGCTTCTCAAGCGAGCAGTTCTTC	CASSFSSEQFF
-	TRBV2	-	TRBJ1-1	TGTGCCAGCACCGAAACAGGGAGCACTGAAGCTTTCTTT	CASTETGSTEAFF
once	TRBV27	-	TRBJ2-2	TGTGCCAGCAGTTTAATTCCGGGAGCCGTTGGGAACACCGGGGAGCTGTTTTTT	CASSLIPGAVGNTGELFF
-	TRBV5-4	-	TRBJ2-3	TGTGCCAGCAGCTTGGGCAACACAGATACGCAGTATTTT	CASSLGNTDTQYF
-	TRBV9	TRBD2	TRBJ2-7	TGTGCCAGCAGCGTAGGTTCTGGCGGGAGTTCGGGCTACGAGCAGTACTTC	CASSVGSGGSSGYEQYF